The T cell receptor (beta chain) described here comes from a study of shared clonotypes between healthy human individuals. Per the germline V gene, CDR1 is SGHNT and CDR2 is YYREEE (reference sequence). The CDR3 contains 16 residues. V shed 7 bases, J shed 0 bases, and the junction held 7 bases outside the gene matches. Assay used: immunoSEQ multiplex PCR; TCRdb lists only in-frame clones, some missing. Of over a million clones listed, approximately 96% are singletons. The sequencing input was naive CD4+ T cells sorted from blood. Subset of the sample: CD45RA+ positively selected. This sequence was found in a man aged 25-45 years in good health. The chain uses TRBV5-4 and TRBJ2-2, with 9 bases lining up with TRBD2. This chain's CDR3 is CASALASGANTGELFF. CDR3 DNA sequence: TGTGCCAGCGCCTTGGCTAGCGGGGCGAACACCGGGGAGCTGTTTTTT. The full variable domain, in which reference TRBV5-4 and TRBJ2-2 provide the parts outside the CDR3, is ETGVTQSPTHLIKTRGQQVTLRCSSQSGHNTVSWYQQALGQGPQFIFQYYREEENGRGNFPPRFSGLQFPNYSSELNVNALELDDSALYLCASALASGANTGELFFGEGSRLTVL.